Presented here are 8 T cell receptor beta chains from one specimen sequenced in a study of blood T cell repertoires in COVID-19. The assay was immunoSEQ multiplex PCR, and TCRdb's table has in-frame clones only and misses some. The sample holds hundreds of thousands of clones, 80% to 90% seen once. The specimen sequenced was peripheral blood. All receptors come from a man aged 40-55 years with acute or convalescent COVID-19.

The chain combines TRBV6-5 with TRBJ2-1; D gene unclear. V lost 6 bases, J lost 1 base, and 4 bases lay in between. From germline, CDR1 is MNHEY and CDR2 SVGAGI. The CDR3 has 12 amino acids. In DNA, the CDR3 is TGTGCCAGCAGGACTTCCTACAATGAGCAGTTCTTC. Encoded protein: CASRTSYNEQFF.

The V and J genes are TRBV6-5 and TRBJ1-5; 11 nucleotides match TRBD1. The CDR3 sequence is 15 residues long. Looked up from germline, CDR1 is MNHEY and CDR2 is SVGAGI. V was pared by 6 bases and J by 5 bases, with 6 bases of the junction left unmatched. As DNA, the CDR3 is TGTGCCAGCAGGTGGGGACAGGGGGTCGATCAGCCCCAGCATTTT. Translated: CASRWGQGVDQPQHF.

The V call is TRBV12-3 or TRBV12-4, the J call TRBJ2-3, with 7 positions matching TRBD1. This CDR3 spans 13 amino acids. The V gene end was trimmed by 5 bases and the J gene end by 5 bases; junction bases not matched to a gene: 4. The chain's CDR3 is CASSQYRGDTQYF. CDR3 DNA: TGTGCCAGCAGTCAATACAGGGGAGATACGCAGTATTTT.

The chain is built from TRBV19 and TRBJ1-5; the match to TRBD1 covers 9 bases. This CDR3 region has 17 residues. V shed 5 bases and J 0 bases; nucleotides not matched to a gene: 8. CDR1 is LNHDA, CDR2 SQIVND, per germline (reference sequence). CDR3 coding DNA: TGTGCCAGTAGTGAGGACAGGGGACCGGATAGCAATCAGCCCCAGCATTTT. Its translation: CASSEDRGPDSNQPQHF. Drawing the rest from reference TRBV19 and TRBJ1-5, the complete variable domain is DGGITQSPKYLFRKEGQNVTLSCEQNLNHDAMYWYRQDPGQGLRLIYYSQIVNDFQKGDIAEGYSVSREKKESFPLTVTSAQKNPTAFYLCASSEDRGPDSNQPQHFGDGTRLSIL.

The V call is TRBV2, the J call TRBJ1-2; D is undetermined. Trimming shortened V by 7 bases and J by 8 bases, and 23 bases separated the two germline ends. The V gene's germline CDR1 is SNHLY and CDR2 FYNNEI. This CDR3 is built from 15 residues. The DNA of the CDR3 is TGTGCCAGCACCCCCATGGGAGGGATCAAGGAGGGCTACACCTTC. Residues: CASTPMGGIKEGYTF.

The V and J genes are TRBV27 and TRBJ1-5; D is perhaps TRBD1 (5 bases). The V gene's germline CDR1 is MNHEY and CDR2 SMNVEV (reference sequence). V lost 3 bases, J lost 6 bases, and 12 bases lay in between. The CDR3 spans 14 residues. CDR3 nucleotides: TGTGCCAGCAGTTTGTCAGGGTTTACTCAGCCCCAGCATTTT. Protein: CASSLSGFTQPQHF.

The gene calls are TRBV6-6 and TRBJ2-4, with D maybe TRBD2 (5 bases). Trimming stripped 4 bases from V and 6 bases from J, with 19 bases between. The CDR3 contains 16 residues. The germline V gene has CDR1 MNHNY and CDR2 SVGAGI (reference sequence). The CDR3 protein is CASSSRLGGGSNIQYF. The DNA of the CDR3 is TGTGCCAGCAGTTCCCGCCTAGGAGGAGGATCAAACATTCAGTACTTC.

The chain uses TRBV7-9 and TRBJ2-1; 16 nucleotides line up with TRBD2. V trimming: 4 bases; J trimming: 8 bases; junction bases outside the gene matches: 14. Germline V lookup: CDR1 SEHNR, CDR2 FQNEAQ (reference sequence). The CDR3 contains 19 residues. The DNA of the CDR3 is TGTGCCAGCAGCTCTAGACCCGGGACTAGCGGGGGGGCCGGGGATGAGCAGTTCTTC. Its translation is CASSSRPGTSGGAGDEQFF.